This T cell receptor (beta chain) was captured by sequencing in a study of brain metastases from non-small cell lung cancer. General study results and limits: In roughly 64% of brain metastases, T-cell clones were expanded compared with matched primary tumors. Paired brain metastases and primary tumors largely shared TCR repertoires. Brain metastases had lower T-cell infiltration than primary tumors.

Comment on this clone: Its specificity is not known. This same CDR3 is encoded by further DNA sequences in the sample.

Looked up from germline, CDR1 is SGHVS and CDR2 is FQNEAQ. Deletions cut 1 base from V and 3 bases from J, with 10 bases between. CDR3 length: 14 residues. The method was immunoSEQ multiplex PCR; TCRdb's version includes in-frame clones alone and lacks a portion of them. The top ten hold roughly 6.8% of the sample, which has around 2,200 clones, 85% to 90% seen once. The sequenced sample was primary lung tumor tissue. This clonotype was sampled from a donor older than 35 with non-small cell lung cancer. The chain carries TRBV7-8 and TRBJ2-7; D is perhaps TRBD2 (6 bases). The CDR3 DNA reads TGTGCCAGCAGCTTAGGGCCGGGACTCTACGAGCAGTACGTC. Its translation: CASSLGPGLYEQYV.